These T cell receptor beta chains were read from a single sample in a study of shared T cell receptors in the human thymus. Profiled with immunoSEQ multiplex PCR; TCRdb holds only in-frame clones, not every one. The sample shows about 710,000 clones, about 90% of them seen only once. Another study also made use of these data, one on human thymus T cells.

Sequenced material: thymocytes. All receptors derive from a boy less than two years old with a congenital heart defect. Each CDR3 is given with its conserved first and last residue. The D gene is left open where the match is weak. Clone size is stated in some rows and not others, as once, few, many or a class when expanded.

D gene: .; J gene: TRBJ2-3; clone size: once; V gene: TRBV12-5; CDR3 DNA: TGTGCTAGTGGTTTGATCCCCTACGAGGACTTCACAGATACGCAGTATTTT; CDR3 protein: CASGLIPYEDFTDTQYF
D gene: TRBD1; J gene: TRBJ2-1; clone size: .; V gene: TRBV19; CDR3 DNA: TGTGCCAGTTCTCAGGGGGCCGATGAGCAGTTCTTC; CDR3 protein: CASSQGADEQFF
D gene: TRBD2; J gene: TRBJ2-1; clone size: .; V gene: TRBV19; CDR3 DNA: TGTGCCAGTAGTATAGTAACTAGCGGCTACAATGAGCAGTTCTTC; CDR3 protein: CASSIVTSGYNEQFF
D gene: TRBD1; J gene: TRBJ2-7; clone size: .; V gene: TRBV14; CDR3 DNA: TGTGCCAGCAGCCCTAAAGGGACAGCGGAGCCCTACGAGCAGTACTTC; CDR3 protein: CASSPKGTAEPYEQYF
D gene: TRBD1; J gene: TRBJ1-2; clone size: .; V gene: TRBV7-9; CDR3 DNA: TGTGCCAGCAGCTTAGTGGGACAGGGTTTGTATGGCTACACCTTC; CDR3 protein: CASSLVGQGLYGYTF
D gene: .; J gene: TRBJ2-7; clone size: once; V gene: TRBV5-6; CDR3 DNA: TGTGCCAGCAGCTCCGACAGTCCCATCAAGAATCCCTACGAGCAGTACTTC; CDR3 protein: CASSSDSPIKNPYEQYF
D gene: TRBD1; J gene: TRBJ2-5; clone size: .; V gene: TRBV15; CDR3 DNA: TGTGCCACCAGCAGGGACAGGGGTTGGGAGACCCAGTACTTC; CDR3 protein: CATSRDRGWETQYF
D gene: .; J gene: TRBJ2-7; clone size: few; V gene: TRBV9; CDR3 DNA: TGTGCCAGCAGCGTAGCTCAGGGCGAGCAGTACTTC; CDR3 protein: CASSVAQGEQYF
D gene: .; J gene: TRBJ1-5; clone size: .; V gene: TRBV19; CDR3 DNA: TGTGCCAGCGCACAGGGCACCAATCAGCCCCAGCATTTT; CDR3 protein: CASAQGTNQPQHF
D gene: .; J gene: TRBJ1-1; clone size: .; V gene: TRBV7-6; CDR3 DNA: TGTGCCAGCAGCCCGAGAAACGGGTCCCGGCCTGAAGCTTTCTTT; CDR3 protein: CASSPRNGSRPEAFF
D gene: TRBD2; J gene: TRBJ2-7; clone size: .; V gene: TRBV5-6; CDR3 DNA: TGTGCCAGCAGCGCCCGAGGGGGACTAGCGGGAGACACGTCCTACGAGCAGTACTTC; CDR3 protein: CASSARGGLAGDTSYEQYF
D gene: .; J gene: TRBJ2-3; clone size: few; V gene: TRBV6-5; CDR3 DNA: TGTGCCAGCAGTTACGGGGGGAGGGGGAGCACAGATACGCAGTATTTT; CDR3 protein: CASSYGGRGSTDTQYF
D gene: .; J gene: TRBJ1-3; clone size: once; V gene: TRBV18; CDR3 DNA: TGTGCCAGCTCACCACCACAGTGCACTGGAAACACCATATATTTT; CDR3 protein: CASSPPQCTGNTIYF
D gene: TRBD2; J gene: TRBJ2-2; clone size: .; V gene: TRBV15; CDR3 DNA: TGTGCCACCAGCACCCTCGGGGGGGGGCATGGCACCGGGGAGCTGTTTTTT; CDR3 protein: CATSTLGGGHGTGELFF
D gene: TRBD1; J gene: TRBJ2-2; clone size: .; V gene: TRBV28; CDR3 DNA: TGTGCCAGCAGTTTACTACCGGGACAGAATGTCGGGGAGCTGTTTTTT; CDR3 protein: CASSLLPGQNVGELFF
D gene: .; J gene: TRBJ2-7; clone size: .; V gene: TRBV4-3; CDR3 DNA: TGCGCCAGCAGCCAAGTAGGCAGGTTACATTCCTACGAGCAGTACTTC; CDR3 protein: CASSQVGRLHSYEQYF
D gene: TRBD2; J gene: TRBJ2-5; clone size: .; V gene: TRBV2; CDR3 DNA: TGTGCCAGCCGTGAGGAGTTACTAGCGGTACAAGAGACCCAGTACTTC; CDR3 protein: CASREELLAVQETQYF
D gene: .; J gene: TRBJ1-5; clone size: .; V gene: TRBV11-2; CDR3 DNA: TGTGCCAGCAGCTTGCGGGGGGAAGGCAATCAGCCCCAGCATTTT; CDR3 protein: CASSLRGEGNQPQHF
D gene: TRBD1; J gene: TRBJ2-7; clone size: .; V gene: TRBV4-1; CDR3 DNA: TGCGCCAGCAGCCAAGATTGGACAGGGGACTACGAGCAGTACTTC; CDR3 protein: CASSQDWTGDYEQYF
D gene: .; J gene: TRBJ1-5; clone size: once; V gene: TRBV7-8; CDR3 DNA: TGTGCCAGCAGCTTAGTGGCAGGGGTTGGAAGTCAGCCCCAGCATTTT; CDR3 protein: CASSLVAGVGSQPQHF
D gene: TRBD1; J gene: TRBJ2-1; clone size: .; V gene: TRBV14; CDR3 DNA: TGTGCCAGCAGCCAAGATCACAGGGGGCTTTACAATGAGCAGTTCTTC; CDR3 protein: CASSQDHRGLYNEQFF
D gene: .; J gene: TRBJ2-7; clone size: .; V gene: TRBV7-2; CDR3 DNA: TGTGCCAGCAGCTTAGATCGGACAGCTTCCTACGAGCAGTACTTC; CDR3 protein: CASSLDRTASYEQYF
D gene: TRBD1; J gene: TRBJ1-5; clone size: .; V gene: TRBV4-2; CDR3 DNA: TGTGCCAGCAGCCAAGTATACGGGACAGCCGGAGATCAGCCCCAGCATTTT; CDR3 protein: CASSQVYGTAGDQPQHF
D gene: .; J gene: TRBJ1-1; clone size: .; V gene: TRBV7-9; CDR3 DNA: TGTGCCAGCAATGACTACCTTGCCAAAACGAACACTGAAGCTTTCTTT; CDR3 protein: CASNDYLAKTNTEAFF
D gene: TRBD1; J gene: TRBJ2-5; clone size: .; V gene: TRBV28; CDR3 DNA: TGTGCCAGCAGTTTATTAGGGGGAGGGACAGGGCAGGAGACCCAGTACTTC; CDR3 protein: CASSLLGGGTGQETQYF
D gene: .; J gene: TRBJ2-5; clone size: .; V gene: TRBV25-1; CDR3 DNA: TGTGCCAGCAATAGACAGCCGGCCTGCGAGACCCAGTACTTC; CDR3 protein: CASNRQPACETQYF
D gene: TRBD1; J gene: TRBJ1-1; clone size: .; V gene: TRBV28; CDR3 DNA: TGTGCCAGCCGGGACAGGGGGAGGTCTGAAGCTTTCTTT; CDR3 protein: CASRDRGRSEAFF
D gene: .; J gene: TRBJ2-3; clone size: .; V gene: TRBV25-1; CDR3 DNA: TGTGCCAGCAGTGAATATCCGGGTTACACAGATACGCAGTATTTT; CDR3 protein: CASSEYPGYTDTQYF
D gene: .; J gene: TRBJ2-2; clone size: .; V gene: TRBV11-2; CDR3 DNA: TGTGCCAGCAGCTTAGACGTCGTCGGGGAGCTGTTTTTT; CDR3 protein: CASSLDVVGELFF
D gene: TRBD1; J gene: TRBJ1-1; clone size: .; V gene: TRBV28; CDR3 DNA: TGTGCCAGCAGAGACCGATGGACGACCCCAAAAGACAGGGGAGGCACTGAAGCTTTCTTT; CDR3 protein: CASRDRWTTPKDRGGTEAFF
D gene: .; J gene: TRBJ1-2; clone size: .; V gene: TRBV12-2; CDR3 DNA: TGTGCAAGTCGCTCCCCGGGACAGGGAGGAGGCTACACCTTC; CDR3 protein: CASRSPGQGGGYTF
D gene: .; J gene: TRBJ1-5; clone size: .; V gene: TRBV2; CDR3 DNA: TGTGCCAGCAGTGAAAAACCGGGAGATCAGCCCCAGCATTTT; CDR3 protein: CASSEKPGDQPQHF
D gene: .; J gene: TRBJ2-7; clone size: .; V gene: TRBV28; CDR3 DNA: TGTGCCAGCAGTTTATATATAGGGGGTTCCTACGAGCAGTACTTC; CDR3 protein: CASSLYIGGSYEQYF
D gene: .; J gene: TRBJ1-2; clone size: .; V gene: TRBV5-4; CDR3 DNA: TGTGCCAGCAGCTTTGGGCAGGGCGCCTCGGGCTATGGCTACACCTTC; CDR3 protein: CASSFGQGASGYGYTF
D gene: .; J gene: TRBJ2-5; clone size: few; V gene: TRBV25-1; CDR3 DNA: TGTGCCAGCCAAGTAAGACAGGAGACCCAGTACTTC; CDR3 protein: CASQVRQETQYF
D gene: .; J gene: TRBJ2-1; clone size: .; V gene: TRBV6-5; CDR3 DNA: TGTGCCAGCAGTTACTCCACAGGGAGTCGGGGGCAGTTCTTC; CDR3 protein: CASSYSTGSRGQFF
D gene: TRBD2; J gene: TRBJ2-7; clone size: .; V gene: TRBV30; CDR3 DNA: TGTGCCTGGACCCCTGGGGGGGAACCCTACGAGCAGTACTTC; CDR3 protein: CAWTPGGEPYEQYF
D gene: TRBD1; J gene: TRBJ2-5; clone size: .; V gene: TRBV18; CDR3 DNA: TGTGCCAGCTCACCCTACGAGATCCTTGACAGGGGAGAGACCCAGTACTTC; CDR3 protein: CASSPYEILDRGETQYF
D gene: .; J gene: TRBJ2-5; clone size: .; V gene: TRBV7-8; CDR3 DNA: TGTGCCAGCAGCTTAGGAGACAGTCTCATGGAGACCCAGTACTTC; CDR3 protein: CASSLGDSLMETQYF
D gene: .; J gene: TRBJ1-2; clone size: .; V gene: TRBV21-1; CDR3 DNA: TGTGCCAGCAGTCTAAACAGGGACGGGAGCTACACCTTC; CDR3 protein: CASSLNRDGSYTF
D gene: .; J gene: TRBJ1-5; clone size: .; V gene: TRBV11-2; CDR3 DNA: TGTGCCAGCAGCTTAGTAGACAGGTGGTGTAATCAGCCCCAGCATTTT; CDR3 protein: CASSLVDRWCNQPQHF